A single sample gave rise to the 27 T cell receptor beta chains below, sequenced in a study of T-cell reconstitution after alpha-beta-depleted transplantation in children. TCRbeta library preparation incorporated unique molecular identifiers. TCRdb independently ran MiXCR on the PCR reads; one entry per CDR3 protein. The table has some 490,000 distinct CDR3 sequences, about an eighth seen once. Sequenced here: PBMCs from the stem cell graft donor, sampled from the stem cell graft. All receptors come from a human donor who donated a stem cell graft to a child with combined immunodeficiency.

Only a few counts were recorded for this clonotype. This chain connects TRBV6-2 or TRBV6-3 to TRBJ1-2; D unresolved. V dropped 6 bases and J dropped 2 bases, with 19 bases sitting between them. Germline V CDR1 and CDR2: MNHEY, SVGEGT. This CDR3 spans 16 amino acids. The CDR3: CASSNRLRAANYGYTF. The CDR3, as DNA: TGTGCCAGCAGCAACCGCCTCCGAGCGGCGAACTATGGCTACACCTTC.

This clonotype was observed a handful of times. V is TRBV6-2 or TRBV6-3 and J is TRBJ2-7; D is perhaps TRBD2 (8 bases). CDR1 is MNHEY, CDR2 SVGEGT, per germline. V was trimmed by 5 bases and J by 2 bases, leaving 28 bases between them. This CDR3 has 19 amino acids. CDR3 region: CASSLDRTGLSGLAYEQYF. The CDR3 region has the DNA TGTGCCAGCAGTCTTGATCGGACAGGACTATCGGGACTAGCCTACGAGCAGTACTTC.

This rearrangement joins TRBV5-1 to TRBJ1-3, with D perhaps TRBD1 (5 bases). Trimming took off 3 bases at V and 0 bases at J, with 19 bases between the two ends. Germline assignment: CDR1 SGHRS and CDR2 YFSETQ. The CDR3 has 18 residues. CDR3 region: CASSSGPMVVGSGNTIYF. The DNA for the CDR3 is TGCGCCAGCAGCTCGGGACCGATGGTGGTAGGCTCTGGAAACACCATATATTTT.

The chain couples TRBV27 to TRBJ2-7, with D perhaps TRBD2 (6 bases). CDR3 length: 15 amino acids. In germline, CDR1 is MNHEY, CDR2 SMNVEV (reference sequence). V gave up 0 bases and J gave up 2 bases, with 11 bases separating them. CDR3 residues: CASSLSGLPTYEQYF. CDR3 DNA sequence: TGTGCCAGCAGTTTATCCGGACTACCGACCTACGAGCAGTACTTC.

This clonotype has ten or more counts. This rearrangement joins TRBV20-1 to TRBJ2-1; 7 nucleotides match TRBD1. Trimming took 3 bases from V and 1 from J; bases not matched to a gene: 9. The CDR3 covers 16 residues. Germline-derived CDR1 and CDR2 are DFQATT and SNEGSKA (reference sequence). The CDR3 bases are TGCAGTGCTAGCCGCCACGGACAGGCGTCCTACAATGAGCAGTTCTTC. Protein sequence: CSASRHGQASYNEQFF.

About this clonotype: This could be a read error, since a much larger clone is one nucleotide away. The chain joins TRBV7-2 to TRBJ2-7, with TRBD2 identical over 13 bases. The V and J ends lost 3 bases and 4 bases, in that order; junction bases with no gene match: 3. Germline CDR1 SGHTA, CDR2 FQGNSA. This CDR3 has 15 residues. CDR3 nucleotide sequence: TGTGCCAGCAGCTTTGGGACTAGCGGGATGTACGAGCAGTACTTC. This codes for CASSFGTSGMYEQYF.

At least ten counts were recorded for this clonotype. The V call is TRBV29-1, the J call TRBJ2-5; TRBD2 is a possible D gene (7 bases). V lost 4 bases and J lost 5, with 14 bases in between. Germline assignment: CDR1 SQVTM and CDR2 ANQGSEA. The CDR3 length is 13 residues. The CDR3 region has the DNA TGCAGCGTTGGTTTGGGAGGGGGTGAGACCCAGTACTTC. Amino acid sequence: CSVGLGGGETQYF.

This clonotype was picked up a small number of times. The rearrangement joins TRBV4-3 to TRBJ2-4, with D perhaps assigned TRBD1 or TRBD2 (5 bases each). Germline V CDR1 and CDR2: LGHNA, YSLEER. V was cut by 1 base and J by 10 bases, with 11 bases left in between. The CDR3 contains 13 residues. The CDR3 loop reads CASSQVIGGIQYF. The CDR3 DNA sequence: TGCGCCAGCAGCCAAGTCATTGGGGGAATTCAGTACTTC.

This clonotype was seen at least ten times. The chain is built from TRBV5-1 and TRBJ1-2; 7 bases fit TRBD1. V lost 4 bases, J lost 9 bases, and 12 bases stayed unmatched. Germline loops: CDR1 SGHRS, CDR2 YFSETQ. There are 14 residues in the CDR3. Written as DNA, the CDR3 is TGCGCCAGCAGCGTACCGGGACAGCAGGGGAGCTACACCTTC. Encoded protein: CASSVPGQQGSYTF.

This clonotype was seen a handful of times. The V call is TRBV12-3 or TRBV12-4, the J call TRBJ2-2; 13 bases align to TRBD2. This CDR3 has 16 residues. The V gene end was trimmed by 5 bases and the J gene end by 4 bases; junction bases not matched to a gene: 4. CDR3 protein: CASSTGLAGVTGELFF. In DNA form, the CDR3 reads TGTGCCAGCAGTACTGGACTAGCGGGAGTCACCGGGGAGCTGTTTTTT.

This clonotype was seen more than once but under ten times. The rearrangement uses TRBV29-1 and TRBJ2-1; D uncertain. CDR3 size: 13 residues. Germline lookup yields CDR1 SQVTM and CDR2 ANQGSEA. With 4 bases removed from V and 3 bases from J, the gap between germline ends came to 10 bases. The CDR3 DNA reads TGCAGCGTTGTGTCCAGAGGCTACAATGAGCAGTTCTTC. It is translated as CSVVSRGYNEQFF.

There are a few counts of this clonotype. The chain recombines TRBV10-3 with TRBJ2-1, with 9 bases fitting TRBD2. CDR3 length equals 14 residues. With V trimmed by 4 bases and J by 9 bases, 7 bases remained unmatched. CDR1 and CDR2 (germline): ENHRY, SYGVKD. The CDR3 DNA reads TGTGCCATCAGTGGGGTAGCGGGAGTTGGTGAGCAGTTCTTC. Encoded protein: CAISGVAGVGEQFF.

This rearrangement joins TRBV2 to TRBJ1-5, with 8 bases that match TRBD1. CDR3 length equals 17 residues. V lost 3 bases, J lost 0 bases, and 7 bases stayed unmatched. Germline CDR1 SNHLY, CDR2 FYNNEI. The CDR3 is CASSDWQGANSNQPQHF. The CDR3 DNA follows: TGTGCCAGCAGTGACTGGCAGGGGGCTAATAGCAATCAGCCCCAGCATTTT.

The table lists this clonotype with a few counts. V and J are TRBV30 and TRBJ1-3; TRBD1 matches 7 bases. This CDR3 has 13 residues. Germline CDR1 reads GTSNPN; CDR2 reads SVGIG (reference sequence). After removal of 6 bases from V and 1 base from J, the junction contained 3 bases not matched to a gene. Here the CDR3 DNA reads TGTGCCTGCAGGGGGGAGTCTGGAAACACCATATATTTT. As protein: CACRGESGNTIYF.

Only a few counts were recorded for this clonotype. This chain links TRBV7-2 with TRBJ1-5; D not resolved. Germline loops: CDR1 SGHTA, CDR2 FQGNSA. This CDR3 region has 15 residues. V lost 1 base and J 7 bases, leaving 14 bases between the germline ends. CDR3 sequence (DNA): TGTGCCAGCAGCTTAGACATAAGGAGTGGACAGCCCCAGCATTTT. Translating gives CASSLDIRSGQPQHF.

The chain links TRBV20-1 to TRBJ2-7; D assignment may be TRBD1 or TRBD2 (5 bases each). The V gene lost 3 bases and the J gene lost 4 bases, with 13 bases spanning the gap. Per germline, CDR1 DFQATT and CDR2 SNEGSKA (reference sequence). The CDR3 is 13 amino acids. Written as DNA, the CDR3 is TGCAGTGCTAGGGGGCTGGACTCTTACGAGCAGTACTTC. This encodes CSARGLDSYEQYF.

J is TRBJ2-5 and V is TRBV28; 9 nucleotides agree with TRBD2. CDR1 and CDR2 from the germline V gene are MDHEN and SYDVKM. Trimming took 2 bases from V and 5 from J; bases not matched to a gene: 3. The CDR3 contains 14 residues. In nucleotides, the CDR3 is TGTGCCAGCAGTTTAACCGGACTAGCGGAGACCCAGTACTTC. Translating gives CASSLTGLAETQYF.

Many counts were recorded for this clonotype. V gene TRBV20-1 combines with J gene TRBJ2-7; 15 bases are a match to TRBD2. J gave up 7 bases and V 2 bases, and 15 bases lay outside the gene matches. Germline loops: CDR1 DFQATT, CDR2 SNEGSKA (reference sequence). The CDR3 has 18 amino acids. The CDR3 DNA reads as TGCAGTGCTAGACTCGGACTAGCGGGAGGGCCTCGTCCTAGAGAGCAGTACTTC. Its protein is CSARLGLAGGPRPREQYF.

CDR3 DNA: TGTGCCAGCAGTGGGGACAGACTAGATCTAGCATACAATGAGCAGTTCTTC. It is translated as CASSGDRLDLAYNEQFF. V usage is TRBV25-1 and J usage is TRBJ2-1, with TRBD1 as a possible D gene (7 bases). Germline V CDR1 and CDR2: MGHDK, SYGVNS. Trimming stripped 4 bases from V and 4 bases from J, with 20 bases between. CDR3 size: 17 residues.

The chain has TRBV20-1 and TRBJ2-3; the D is unclear. V was cut by 6 bases and J by 13 bases, with 20 bases left in between. Germline-derived CDR1 and CDR2 are DFQATT and SNEGSKA (reference sequence). The CDR3 has 12 residues. In DNA form, the CDR3 reads TGCAGTGCGCGTGCGGCCCCAGTGGATGAGTATTTT. It is translated as CSARAAPVDEYF.

This clonotype came up a few times. This chain uses TRBV11-2 with TRBJ2-5; a possible D gene is TRBD1 (6 bases). The CDR3 runs to 13 residues. The germline V gene encodes CDR1 SGHAT and CDR2 FQNNGV. The V end was cut by 5 bases, the J end by 5 bases, with 12 bases between. CDR3 DNA: TGTGCCAGCAGCATAACAGGGATGGAGACCCAGTACTTC. This translates into CASSITGMETQYF.

The genes are TRBV18 and TRBJ2-1; 7 nucleotides align to TRBD2. Germline V gene data show CDR1 as KGHSH and CDR2 as LQKENI. V trimming: 4 bases; J trimming: 3 bases; junction bases outside the gene matches: 9. This CDR3 contains 16 residues. The CDR3 is CASSRPSGVDYNEQFF. CDR3 bases: TGTGCCAGCTCACGCCCGAGCGGGGTCGACTACAATGAGCAGTTCTTC.

The chain has TRBV4-1 and TRBJ2-2, with D perhaps matching TRBD2 (5 bases). Germline assignment: CDR1 MGHRA and CDR2 YSYEKL. The CDR3 extends over 15 amino acids. Trimming removed 1 base from V and 5 bases from J, with 11 bases in between. CDR3: CASSQGTAGTGELFF. CDR3 bases: TGCGCCAGCAGCCAAGGCACGGCGGGTACCGGGGAGCTGTTTTTT.

The V and J genes are TRBV29-1 and TRBJ2-5, with D perhaps given as TRBD1 or TRBD2 (7 bases each). Germline loops: CDR1 SQVTM, CDR2 ANQGSEA. V shed 4 bases and J shed 2 bases, with 20 bases lying between them. This CDR3 has 16 amino acids. CDR3 DNA sequence: TGCAGCGTTGGAGGGGAGGGGGCGCGAGGACAAGAGACCCAGTACTTC. This gives the protein CSVGGEGARGQETQYF.

Many counts were recorded for this clonotype. The chain combines TRBV29-1 with TRBJ2-1; D possibly corresponds to TRBD1 (6 bases). This CDR3 comprises 11 residues. In germline, CDR1 is SQVTM, CDR2 ANQGSEA. Trimming left V 4 bases short and J 7 bases short, with 8 bases between. In DNA, the CDR3 is TGCAGCGTTGCTAGGGGGAATGAGCAGTTCTTC. Translated, it gives CSVARGNEQFF.

There are many counts of this clonotype. This rearrangement joins TRBV7-8 to TRBJ2-5; the match to TRBD1 covers 8 bases. The V segment lost 5 bases and the J segment 0 bases; nucleotides outside the gene matches: 8. The CDR3 sequence is 16 residues long. Germline V gene data show CDR1 as SGHVS and CDR2 as FQNEAQ. CDR3 coding DNA: TGTGCCAGCAGCCCCGACGGGACAGGCCACCAAGAGACCCAGTACTTC. Amino acid sequence: CASSPDGTGHQETQYF.

This clonotype occurred many times. The chain has TRBV12-3 or TRBV12-4 and TRBJ1-1, with unresolved D. V was shortened by 6 bases and J by 6 bases, with 8 bases between the two germline ends. This CDR3 comprises 11 residues. This CDR3 reads CASRMLAEAFF. In DNA, the CDR3 is TGTGCCAGCAGGATGCTGGCTGAAGCTTTCTTT.